The entry that follows covers one TCR beta chain sequence. These data originate in a study of sequential checkpoint blockade in melanoma. Study at large: Arm A got nivolumab then ipilimumab; arm B the reverse, 1:1. Each arm's sequence ended with maintenance nivolumab.

CDR3 size: 17 residues. The germline V gene encodes CDR1 LNHDA and CDR2 SQIVND (reference sequence). V lost 1 base and J lost 3, with 16 bases in between. The method was immunoSEQ multiplex PCR; TCRdb's version includes in-frame clones alone and lacks a portion of them. The profile shows tens of thousands of clones, 75% to 90% of them singletons. The sample's treatment: randomized to nivolumab then ipilimumab (arm A) or the reverse (arm B). Live CD3+CD8+ CD19− CD56− cells were sorted from PBMCs. This sequence originates from a human donor with melanoma. V gene TRBV19 combines with J gene TRBJ2-1; no reliable D call. The sequencing used CD8+ T cells sorted from blood (inferred from file names), collected from a patient given nivolumab and ipilimumab in sequence. The CDR3 nucleotides are TGTGCCAGTAGTATAGCTGGAGCTAGACCCATCTACAATGAGCAGTTCTTC. Its translation: CASSIAGARPIYNEQFF.